In its sample, the clone carrying this T cell receptor beta chain was seen a few times. The CDR3 covers 13 residues. With 2 bases removed from V and 5 bases from J, the gap between germline ends came to 8 bases. Germline lookup yields CDR1 MNHNS and CDR2 SASEGT. These data originate in a study of OX40 agonist ivuxolimab in advanced cancers. Sequencing was performed with immunoSEQ multiplex PCR; in TCRdb, only in-frame clones are kept and a portion is missing. The sample comprises some 120,000 clones, 85% to 95% of which are singletons, and 0.65% to 0.9% rests with the top ten. The J gene is TRBJ2-3, the V gene TRBV6-1; D gene ambiguous. This sequence originates from an adult with an advanced solid tumor such as melanoma, head and neck, liver or kidney cancer. Material: CD4+ or CD8+ T cells sorted from blood, obtained in a trial of the OX40 agonist ivuxolimab. The chain's CDR3 is CASSEWRGDTQYF. The DNA of the CDR3 is TGTGCCAGCAGTGAATGGAGAGGAGATACGCAGTATTTT.